Listed here are 21 T cell receptor beta chains from one sample, sequenced in a study of T cells in Graves' hyperthyroidism and ophthalmopathy. Amplification yielded TCR beta CDR3 regions, with RNA transcripts as the source. HTBI primers drove first-round RT-PCR of the TCR CDR3. TCRdb fed the multiplex PCR reads into MiXCR, producing one record per CDR3 protein. The sample contains around 440,000 distinct CDR3 sequences, more than 15% of which appear only once. Sequencing used blood. The receptors stem from a woman aged 18-35 years with Graves' hyperthyroidism.

In this sample, this clonotype turned up a few times. The genes are TRBV5-4 and TRBJ2-7; TRBD2 matches at 15 bases. The V gene's germline CDR1 is SGHNT and CDR2 YYREEE (reference sequence). J gave up 5 bases and V 1 base, and 4 bases lay outside the gene matches. This CDR3 is built from 16 residues. CDR3 protein: CASSLWTSGRADEQYF. The CDR3 nucleotides read TGTGCCAGCAGCTTGTGGACTAGCGGGAGGGCCGACGAGCAGTACTTC.

This clonotype was seen many times. This chain joins TRBV2 and TRBJ2-3; tentatively, D is TRBD2 (6 bases). The V end was cut by 7 bases, the J end by 3 bases, with 11 bases between. The V gene's germline CDR1 is SNHLY and CDR2 FYNNEI. CDR3 size: 13 residues. CDR3 nucleotide sequence: TGTGCCAGCAAGGGACTTACTACAGATACGCAGTATTTT. Its protein product is CASKGLTTDTQYF.

This clonotype was seen many times. The chain carries TRBV18 and TRBJ1-1, with 9 bases fitting TRBD1. This CDR3 region has 13 residues. The V gene end was trimmed by 4 bases and the J gene end by 3 bases; junction bases not matched to a gene: 0. Looked up from germline, CDR1 is KGHSH and CDR2 is LQKENI. CDR3 in DNA: TGTGCCAGCTCACGACAGGGGGACACTGAAGCTTTCTTT. Translated: CASSRQGDTEAFF. The full variable domain, its missing parts supplied by reference TRBV18 and TRBJ1-1, is NAGVMQNPRHLVRRRGQEARLRCSPMKGHSHVYWYRQLPEEGLKFMVYLQKENIIDESGMPKERFSAEFPKEGPSILRIQQVVRGDSAAYFCASSRQGDTEAFFGQGTRLTVV.

This clonotype was seen a handful of times. This rearrangement joins TRBV5-1 to TRBJ2-7; maybe TRBD2 (6 bases). Trimming removed 4 bases at V and 1 base at J, with 15 bases between. Germline assignment: CDR1 SGHRS and CDR2 YFSETQ. The CDR3 has 15 residues. CDR3 nucleotide sequence: TGCGCCAGCAGCGCCATACCGGGAGTATCCTACGAGCAGTACTTC. The encoded protein is CASSAIPGVSYEQYF.

This clonotype was detected a few times. An end of the junction differs from the germline gene, which may be a read error. The rearrangement links TRBV13 to TRBJ2-1, with TRBD1 identical over 7 bases. Germline CDR1 reads PRHDT; CDR2 reads FYEKMQ (reference sequence). CDR3 length: 13 amino acids. CDR3 sequence reads: CASSQGDLAEQFF. The CDR3 nucleotides are TGCGCCAGCAGCCAGGGGGACCTTGCTGAGCAGTTCTTC.

The V gene is TRBV20-1, the J gene TRBJ1-1; D might be TRBD1 (6 bases). This CDR3 has 16 amino acids. Germline V gene data show CDR1 as DFQATT and CDR2 as SNEGSKA (reference sequence). V was clipped by 6 bases and J by 0 bases, with 20 bases between them. The CDR3, as DNA: TGCAGTGCCTCACAGTGGGGGGCTTCGATGAACACTGAAGCTTTCTTT. It translates to CSASQWGASMNTEAFF.

This clonotype was seen many times. The CDR3 sequence is CASSLSTYHSNQPQHF. The CDR3 DNA reads TGTGCCAGCAGTTTATCTACCTACCATAGCAATCAGCCCCAGCATTTT. This sequence joins TRBV28 and TRBJ1-5, with D unclear. CDR3 size: 16 residues. The germline V gene encodes CDR1 MDHEN and CDR2 SYDVKM. Trimming removed 1 base at V and 0 bases at J, with 10 bases between.

In its sample, this clonotype was seen a few times. The V and J genes are TRBV18 and TRBJ2-2; weak D call: TRBD1 (5 bases). CDR1 KGHSH and CDR2 LQKENI come from the germline V gene. V lost 3 bases to trimming and J lost 4 bases, with 15 bases between them. The CDR3 has 16 residues. In DNA form, the CDR3 reads TGTGCCAGCTCACCCGGAAAGGGGCGGATCACCGGGGAGCTGTTTTTT. It is translated as CASSPGKGRITGELFF.

The sample holds many counts of this clonotype. V and J are TRBV24-1 and TRBJ2-1, with 9 bases aligning to TRBD2. Trimming took 5 bases from V and 9 from J; bases not matched to a gene: 7. CDR1 is KGHDR and CDR2 is SFDVKD in the germline V gene. The CDR3 has 14 amino acids. CDR3 loop: CATSAYSGSGEQFF. CDR3 nucleotide sequence: TGTGCCACCAGTGCTTATAGCGGGAGTGGTGAGCAGTTCTTC.

This clonotype was observed many times. This rearrangement joins TRBV3-1 to TRBJ2-3; 8 bases are a match to TRBD2. The V segment lost 1 base and the J segment 5 bases; nucleotides outside the gene matches: 5. From germline, CDR1 is LGHDT and CDR2 YNNKEL (reference sequence). The CDR3 is 15 residues long. The CDR3 loop is CASSQAGGGRDTQYF. The CDR3 DNA reads TGTGCCAGCAGCCAAGCGGGCGGGGGGCGAGATACGCAGTATTTT.

This clonotype was seen many times. The rearrangement uses TRBV11-2 and TRBJ2-1; 7 bases match TRBD2. Trimming took 0 bases from V and 8 from J; bases not matched to a gene: 16. Germline CDR1 and CDR2: SGHAT and FQNNGV. The CDR3 spans 18 residues. The CDR3 protein is CASSLDQASGFPRYEQFF. CDR3 DNA: TGTGCCAGCAGCTTAGATCAGGCTAGCGGCTTCCCGAGGTATGAGCAGTTCTTC.

This clonotype occurred many times. The chain joins TRBV20-1 to TRBJ2-3, with D perhaps assigned TRBD1 or TRBD2 (5 bases each). This CDR3 has 14 amino acids. V shed 5 bases and J shed 5 bases, with 17 bases lying between them. Germline V gene data show CDR1 as DFQATT and CDR2 as SNEGSKA (reference sequence). CDR3 nucleotide sequence: TGCAGTGCTCTCTGGGACGGGTTTCAAGATACGCAGTATTTT. Translating it yields CSALWDGFQDTQYF.

This clonotype was found many times. This rearrangement joins TRBV4-1 to TRBJ2-7; the D gene could be TRBD1 or TRBD2 (6 bases each). The germline gives CDR1 MGHRA, CDR2 YSYEKL. The CDR3 length is 16 residues. Trimming pared 4 bases from V and 0 bases from J, leaving 16 bases between. CDR3 loop: CASSLWGAGDSYEQYF. CDR3 DNA sequence: TGCGCCAGCAGCCTGTGGGGGGCAGGGGACTCCTACGAGCAGTACTTC.

The sample holds many counts of this clonotype. This chain links TRBV7-3 with TRBJ2-2, with 9 bases fitting TRBD2. CDR1 and CDR2 (germline): SGHTA, FQGTGA. Germline trimming cut 3 bases from V and 0 bases from J; bases unmatched to any gene: 2. The CDR3 loop spans 16 amino acids. The CDR3 DNA is TGTGCCAGCAGCTTTCTAGCGGGGCCGAACACCGGGGAGCTGTTTTTT. This gives the protein CASSFLAGPNTGELFF.

This clonotype was counted ten times or more. The rearrangement uses TRBV12-3 or TRBV12-4 and TRBJ2-4; 10 positions match TRBD2. The length of the CDR3 is 18 residues. V lost 1 base to trimming and J lost 4 bases; unmatched junction nucleotides: 10. CDR3 in amino acids: CASSLVPWTSGIKNIQYF. Written as DNA, the CDR3 is TGTGCCAGCAGTTTAGTCCCTTGGACTAGCGGAATAAAAAACATTCAGTACTTC.

This clonotype was seen a few times. DNA of the CDR3: TGTGCCAGCTCACCGAGTGGGGACCTGTACAATGAGCAGTTCTTC. Amino acid sequence: CASSPSGDLYNEQFF. The chain uses TRBV18 and TRBJ2-1, with D perhaps matching TRBD1 or TRBD2 (5 bases each). This CDR3 contains 15 residues. Germline lookup yields CDR1 KGHSH and CDR2 LQKENI. The germline V and J ends were trimmed by 3 bases and 4 bases, with 13 bases remaining between them.

This clonotype has at least ten counts. The chain has TRBV12-3 or TRBV12-4 and TRBJ1-4; tentative D call: TRBD1 (5 bases). The germline V and J ends were trimmed by 3 bases and 3 bases, with 11 bases remaining between them. This CDR3 spans 15 amino acids. The CDR3 here is CASSFGGLPNEKLFF. The CDR3 DNA reads as TGTGCCAGCAGTTTTGGGGGACTTCCTAATGAAAAACTGTTTTTT.

This clonotype appeared many times. The genes are TRBV11-3 and TRBJ2-1; 7 nucleotides align to TRBD2. The CDR3 is 16 residues long. CDR1 and CDR2 from the germline V gene are SGHNT and YENEEA. V trimming: 5 bases; J trimming: 2 bases; junction bases outside the gene matches: 9. The CDR3 DNA reads TGTGCCAGCAGCCACGGGGCTAGCGGTCCCTACAATGAGCAGTTCTTC. Protein: CASSHGASGPYNEQFF. Based on the CDR3 plus reference TRBV11-3 and TRBJ2-1, the full variable domain is EAGVVQSPRYKIIEKKQPVAFWCNPISGHNTLYWYLQNLGQGPELLIRYENEEAVDDSQLPKDRFSAERLKGVDSTLKIQPAELGDSAVYLCASSHGASGPYNEQFFGPGTRLTVL.

Ten or more counts support this clonotype. V usage is TRBV20-1 and J usage is TRBJ2-7; 9 bases align to TRBD1. The length of the CDR3 is 13 residues. Germline lookup yields CDR1 DFQATT and CDR2 SNEGSKA (reference sequence). V shed 6 bases, J shed 7 bases, and the junction held 10 bases outside the gene matches. The CDR3 protein is CSALPGQGGEQYF. DNA for the CDR3: TGCAGTGCATTACCGGGACAGGGAGGAGAGCAGTACTTC.

This clonotype was found many times. This chain joins TRBV5-1 and TRBJ2-7, with D perhaps TRBD2 (5 bases). Trimming cost V 0 bases and J 6 bases, with 10 bases left between them. The CDR3 covers 13 residues. From germline, CDR1 is SGHRS and CDR2 YFSETQ. CDR3 in amino acids: CASSLGLSSEQYF. The CDR3 DNA is TGCGCCAGCAGCTTGGGACTATCGTCCGAGCAGTACTTC.

This clonotype showed up just a few times. This chain links TRBV7-3 with TRBJ2-7; D gene ambiguous. CDR1 is SGHTA, CDR2 FQGTGA, per germline. The germline V and J ends were trimmed by 0 bases and 0 bases, with 9 bases remaining between them. The CDR3 extends over 15 amino acids. DNA of the CDR3: TGTGCCAGCAGCTTAACGACGGTGAGCTCCTACGAGCAGTACTTC. Translation: CASSLTTVSSYEQYF.